This TCR beta chain was recovered during a study of T cell responses to AZD1222 COVID-19 vaccine. Across the whole study: Second doses at about 4 or about 12 weeks were pooled.

This CDR3 has 15 amino acids. The germline V and J ends were trimmed by 2 bases and 5 bases, with 15 bases remaining between them. Germline V gene data show CDR1 as SEHNR and CDR2 as FQNEAQ (reference sequence). Some clones are missing from TCRdb's copy, which holds only in-frame ones; the method was immunoSEQ multiplex PCR. The table includes 100,000 to 150,000 clones, 75% to 95% detected once. The chain joins TRBV7-9 to TRBJ2-5, with D uncertain. This sequence was found in an adult in good health. The sequences come from peripheral blood, collected on day 0 of AZD1222 vaccination. CDR3: CASSLLRQQGETQYF. The CDR3 DNA follows: TGTGCCAGCAGCTTATTGAGGCAGCAAGGGGAGACCCAGTACTTC. The whole variable domain, remainder taken from reference TRBV7-9 and TRBJ2-5, is DTGVSQNPRHKITKRGQNVTFRCDPISEHNRLYWYRQTLGQGPEFLTYFQNEAQLEKSRLLSDRFSAERPKGSFSTLEIQRTEQGDSAMYLCASSLLRQQGETQYFGPGTRLLVL.